The 2 T cell receptor beta chains below were found in one sample sequenced in a study of blood T cell repertoires in COVID-19. Only in-frame clones appear in the TCRdb table, and some are missing; sequencing was by immunoSEQ multiplex PCR. This table has roughly 49,000 clones, roughly nine tenths appearing once. Sequencing was carried out using peripheral blood. The source of these receptors is a man aged 60-69 years with active COVID-19.

The chain recombines TRBV27 with TRBJ1-5; 11 positions agree with TRBD1. V shed 5 bases, J shed 6 bases, and the junction held 9 bases outside the gene matches. The CDR3 consists of 16 residues. CDR1 MNHEY and CDR2 SMNVEV come from the germline V gene (reference sequence). The CDR3 reads CASSPYPGTGGQPQHF. CDR3 DNA sequence: TGTGCCAGCAGTCCGTACCCCGGGACAGGGGGTCAGCCCCAGCATTTT.

The count of this clone is one. This rearrangement joins TRBV18 to TRBJ2-1; 9 bases map to TRBD1. The V and J ends lost 3 bases and 2 bases, in that order; junction bases with no gene match: 5. The CDR3 is 16 residues long. Germline CDR1 KGHSH, CDR2 LQKENI. Here the CDR3 DNA reads TGTGCCAGCTCACCCGGACAGGGGCGAGCCTACAATGAGCAGTTCTTC. This translates into CASSPGQGRAYNEQFF.